Sequencing of this T cell receptor (beta chain) was carried out in a study of beta chain features in type 1 diabetes. This CDR3 is 14 amino acids long. Trimming took 6 bases from V and 5 from J, leaving 14 bases between them. CDR1 and CDR2 from the germline V gene are MDHEN and SYDVKM. CD45RO/CCR7/CD25/CD127/CD95/CD27 staining was used to isolate CD4+ naive, central memory, regulatory and stem cell-like memory cells by sorting. Since all of the isolated RNA was reverse transcribed, expressed TCRB transcripts were what got sequenced. Method: immunoSEQ multiplex PCR; TCRdb's copy keeps in-frame clones and lacks some. Among about 360,000 clones listed, roughly 13% were seen once.

This sequence originates from a man in his late teens or twenties in good health. The J gene is TRBJ1-5, the V gene TRBV28, with D tentatively TRBD1 (5 bases). Sequencing was carried out using naive CD4+ T cells from blood. CDR3: CASSPPTGYQPQHF. The DNA for the CDR3 is TGTGCCAGCAGCCCCCCTACAGGTTATCAGCCCCAGCATTTT.